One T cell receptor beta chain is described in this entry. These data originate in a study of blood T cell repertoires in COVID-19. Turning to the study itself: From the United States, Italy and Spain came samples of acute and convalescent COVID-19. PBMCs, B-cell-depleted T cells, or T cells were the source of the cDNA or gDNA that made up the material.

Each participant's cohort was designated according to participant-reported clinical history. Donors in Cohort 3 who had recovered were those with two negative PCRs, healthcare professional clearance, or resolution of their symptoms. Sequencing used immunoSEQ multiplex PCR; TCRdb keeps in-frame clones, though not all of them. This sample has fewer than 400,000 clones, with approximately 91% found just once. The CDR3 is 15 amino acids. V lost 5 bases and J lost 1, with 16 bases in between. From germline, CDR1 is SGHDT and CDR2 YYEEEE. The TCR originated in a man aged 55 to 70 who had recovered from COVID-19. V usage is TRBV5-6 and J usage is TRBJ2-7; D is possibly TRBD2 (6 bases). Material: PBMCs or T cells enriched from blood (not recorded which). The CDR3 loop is CASSHGGYESYEQYF. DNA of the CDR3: TGTGCCAGCAGTCACGGAGGGTACGAGTCCTACGAGCAGTACTTC.